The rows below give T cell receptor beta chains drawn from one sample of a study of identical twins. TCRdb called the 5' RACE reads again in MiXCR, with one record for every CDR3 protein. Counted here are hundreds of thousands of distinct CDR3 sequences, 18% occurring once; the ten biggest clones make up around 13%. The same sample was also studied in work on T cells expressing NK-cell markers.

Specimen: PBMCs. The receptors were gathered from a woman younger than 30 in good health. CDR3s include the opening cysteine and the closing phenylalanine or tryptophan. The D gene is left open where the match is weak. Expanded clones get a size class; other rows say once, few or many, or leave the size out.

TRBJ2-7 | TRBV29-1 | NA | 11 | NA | CSVAHGDEQYF | TGCAGCGTTGCCCATGGGGACGAGCAGTACTTC
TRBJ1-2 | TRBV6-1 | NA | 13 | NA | CASSFRGTFGYTF | TGTGCCAGCAGCTTCCGGGGTACATTTGGCTACACCTTC
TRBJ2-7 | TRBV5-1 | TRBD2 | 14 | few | CASSGEGLVREQYF | TGCGCCAGCAGCGGAGAGGGACTAGTCCGCGAGCAGTACTTC
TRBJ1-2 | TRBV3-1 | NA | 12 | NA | CASSQSGNGYTF | TGTGCCAGCAGCCAAAGTGGGAATGGCTACACCTTC
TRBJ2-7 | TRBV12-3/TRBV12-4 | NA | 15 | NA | CASSPTGKNSYEQYF | TGTGCCAGCAGTCCTACCGGGAAAAACTCCTACGAGCAGTACTTC
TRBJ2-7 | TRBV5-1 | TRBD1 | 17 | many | CASSQPATGQYSYEQYF | TGCGCCAGCAGCCAACCCGCCACGGGACAGTACTCCTACGAGCAGTACTTC
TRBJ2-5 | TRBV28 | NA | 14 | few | CASSPRAEQETQYF | TGTGCCAGCAGTCCCCGCGCGGAGCAAGAGACCCAGTACTTC
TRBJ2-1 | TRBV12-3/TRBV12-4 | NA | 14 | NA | CASSRFEGANEQFF | TGTGCCAGCAGTCGATTCGAAGGGGCTAATGAGCAGTTCTTC
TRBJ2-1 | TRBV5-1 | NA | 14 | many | CASSLGGSGNEQFF | TGCGCCAGCAGCTTGGGGGGATCGGGCAATGAGCAGTTCTTC
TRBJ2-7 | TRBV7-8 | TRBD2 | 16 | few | CASSLEFSGTYYEQYF | TGTGCCAGCAGCTTGGAATTTAGCGGGACTTACTACGAGCAGTACTTC
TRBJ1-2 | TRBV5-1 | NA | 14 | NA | CASSLDPTFRGYTF | TGCGCCAGCAGCTTGGATCCGACGTTTCGTGGCTACACCTTC
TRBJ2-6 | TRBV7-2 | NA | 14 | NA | CASRRSSEANVLTF | TGTGCCAGCCGGCGGAGTTCTGAGGCCAACGTCCTGACTTTC
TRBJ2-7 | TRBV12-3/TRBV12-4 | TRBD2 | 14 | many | CASRDTSGSYEQYF | TGTGCCAGCAGGGACACTAGCGGGAGTTACGAGCAGTACTTC
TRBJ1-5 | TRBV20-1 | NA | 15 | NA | CSARVGGALDQPQHF | TGCAGTGCTAGAGTCGGGGGGGCTCTGGATCAGCCCCAGCATTTT
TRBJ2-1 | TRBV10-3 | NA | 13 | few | CAISEDGHNEQFF | TGTGCCATCAGTGAAGATGGGCACAATGAGCAGTTCTTC
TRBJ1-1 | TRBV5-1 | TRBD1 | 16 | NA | CASSQPDRDSNTEAFF | TGCGCCAGCAGCCAACCTGACAGGGATTCGAACACTGAAGCTTTCTTT
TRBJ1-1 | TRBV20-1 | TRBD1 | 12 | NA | CSATDRGREAFF | TGCAGTGCTACCGACAGGGGGCGGGAAGCTTTCTTT
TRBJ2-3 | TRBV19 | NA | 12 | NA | CASGSGVASQYF | TGTGCCAGCGGATCAGGGGTGGCTTCGCAGTATTTT
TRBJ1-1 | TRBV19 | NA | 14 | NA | CASSEGPRNTEAFF | TGTGCCAGTAGTGAAGGACCCCGGAACACTGAAGCTTTCTTT
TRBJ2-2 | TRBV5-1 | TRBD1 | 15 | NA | CASSSYRQGAGELFF | TGCGCCAGCAGCTCCTACAGACAGGGGGCCGGGGAGCTGTTTTTT
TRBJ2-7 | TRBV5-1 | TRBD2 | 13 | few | CASLIRDYNEQYF | TGCGCCAGTTTAATCCGGGACTATAACGAGCAGTACTTC
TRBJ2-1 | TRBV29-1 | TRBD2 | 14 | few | CSVERLAGGNEQFF | TGCAGCGTTGAACGACTAGCGGGGGGCAATGAGCAGTTCTTC
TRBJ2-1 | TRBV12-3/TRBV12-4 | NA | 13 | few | CASSPQVGGEQFF | TGTGCCAGCAGTCCCCAGGTCGGGGGCGAGCAGTTCTTC
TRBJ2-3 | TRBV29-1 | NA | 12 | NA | CSVEDLTDTQYF | TGCAGCGTTGAAGACTTGACAGATACGCAGTATTTT
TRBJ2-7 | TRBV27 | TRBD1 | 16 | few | CASSPPRTGRAYEQYF | TGTGCCAGCAGTCCCCCCCGGACAGGCCGGGCCTACGAGCAGTACTTC
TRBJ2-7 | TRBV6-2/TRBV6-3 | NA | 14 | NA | CASSLEGWDYEQYF | TGTGCCAGCAGTCTGGAGGGGTGGGACTACGAGCAGTACTTC
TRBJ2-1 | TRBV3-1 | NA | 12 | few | CASSQEYDEQFF | TGTGCCAGCAGCCAAGAGTACGATGAGCAGTTCTTC
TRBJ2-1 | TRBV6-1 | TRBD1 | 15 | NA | CASSVTGGSYNEQFF | TGTGCCAGCAGCGTGACAGGGGGGTCCTACAATGAGCAGTTCTTC
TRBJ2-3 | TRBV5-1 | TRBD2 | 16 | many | CASSLALAGGTDTQYF | TGTGCCAGCAGCTTAGCCCTAGCGGGGGGCACAGATACGCAGTATTTT
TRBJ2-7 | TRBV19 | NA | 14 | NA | CASSPRTTFGEQYF | TGTGCCAGTAGTCCCCGGACTACCTTCGGCGAGCAGTACTTC
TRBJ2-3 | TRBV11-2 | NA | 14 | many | CASVKGQHTDTQYF | TGTGCCAGCGTGAAGGGCCAACACACAGATACGCAGTATTTT
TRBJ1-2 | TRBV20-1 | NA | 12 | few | CSAGPYLYGYTF | TGCAGTGCTGGCCCATATCTCTATGGCTACACCTTC
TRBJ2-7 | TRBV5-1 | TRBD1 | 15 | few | CASSLTGTGMNEQYF | TGCGCCAGCAGCCTGACCGGGACAGGGATGAACGAGCAGTACTTC
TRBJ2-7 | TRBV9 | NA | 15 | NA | CASSETIAKGSGQYF | TGTGCCAGCAGCGAGACAATTGCAAAGGGGAGTGGGCAGTACTTC
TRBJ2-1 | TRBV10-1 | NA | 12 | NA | CARVPKNNEQFF | TGCGCCAGGGTCCCAAAGAACAATGAGCAGTTCTTC
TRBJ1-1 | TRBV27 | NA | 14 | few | CASSKSDRNTEAFF | TGTGCCAGCAGTAAATCGGACAGGAACACTGAAGCTTTCTTT
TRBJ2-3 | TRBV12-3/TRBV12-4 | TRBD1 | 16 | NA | CASRGTTGPPLDTQYF | TGTGCCAGCAGGGGTACGACAGGGCCCCCTTTGGATACGCAGTATTTT
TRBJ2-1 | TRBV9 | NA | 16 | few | CASSVDGGTTYNEQFF | TGTGCCAGCAGCGTAGATGGCGGGACGACCTACAATGAGCAGTTCTTC
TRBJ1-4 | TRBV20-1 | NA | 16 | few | CSARDHQEPVPEKLFF | TGCAGTGCTAGAGATCATCAGGAACCCGTCCCTGAAAAACTGTTTTTT
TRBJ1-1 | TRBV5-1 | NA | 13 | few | CASSIGTVDEAFF | TGCGCCAGCAGCATAGGGACCGTCGATGAAGCTTTCTTT
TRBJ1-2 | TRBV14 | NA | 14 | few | CASSQVEGSRGYTF | TGTGCCAGCAGCCAAGTCGAGGGGAGCAGGGGCTACACCTTC
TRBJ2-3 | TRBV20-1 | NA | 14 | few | CSAPDVRSTDTQYF | TGCAGTGCCCCGGACGTCCGTAGCACAGATACGCAGTATTTT